The next 18 T cell receptor beta chains were all read from a single sample in a study of CD8 T cells in ankylosing spondylitis. TCRdb reprocessed the 5' RACE reads via MiXCR and lists one record per CDR3 protein. The table has roughly 46,000 distinct CDR3 sequences, over 3.5% seen once. Source material: blood, either unsorted or a sorted T cell fraction (not recorded which). The receptors were sampled from a female donor with ankylosing spondylitis or in good health (not recorded which).

This clonotype was detected ten times or more. The V gene is TRBV9, the J gene TRBJ1-2; D remains ambiguous. Trimming took 4 bases from V and 3 from J, leaving 16 bases between them. The CDR3 contains 15 residues. The germline gives CDR1 SGDLS, CDR2 YYNGEE. CDR3 bases: TGTGCCAGCAGCCCGAGGAGGGTAGGAGACTATGGCTACACCTTC. It is translated as CASSPRRVGDYGYTF.

This clonotype was seen repeatedly, ten times or more. The chain employs TRBV9 and TRBJ2-5, with 7 bases that match TRBD1. CDR3 size: 16 residues. The germline CDR1 and CDR2 sequences are SGDLS and YYNGEE. Germline trimming cut 0 bases from V and 3 bases from J; bases unmatched to any gene: 8. The CDR3 nucleotides read TGTGCCAGCAGCGTAGGCGGCAGGGGGAGAGAAGAGACCCAGTACTTC. It encodes CASSVGGRGREETQYF.

The genes are TRBV9 and TRBJ1-6; D is uncertain. The CDR3 extends over 16 amino acids. Germline CDR1 reads SGDLS; CDR2 reads YYNGEE. The V gene lost 2 bases and the J gene lost 10 bases, with 19 bases spanning the gap. CDR3: CASSVGVVALESPLHF. CDR3 nucleotides: TGTGCCAGCAGCGTTGGGGTCGTGGCTTTGGAATCACCCCTCCACTTT.

This clonotype occurred many times. The rearrangement joins TRBV9 to TRBJ1-3; TRBD1 aligns across 7 bases. The germline V gene encodes CDR1 SGDLS and CDR2 YYNGEE. This CDR3 spans 14 amino acids. J lost 4 bases, V lost 4 bases, and 5 bases had no gene match. The CDR3 reads CASSRQGSGNTIYF. CDR3 nucleotide sequence: TGTGCCAGCAGCCGACAGGGTTCGGGAAACACCATATATTTT.

This clonotype was seen many times. The V and J genes are TRBV9 and TRBJ2-5, with a weak D call TRBD2 (7 bases). The CDR3 length is 15 residues. Trimming stripped 0 bases from V and 5 bases from J, with 14 bases between. Germline V gene lookup returns CDR1 SGDLS and CDR2 YYNGEE. The CDR3: CASSVGGGLLETQYF. CDR3 in DNA: TGTGCCAGCAGCGTAGGGGGGGGCTTACTTGAGACCCAGTACTTC.

This rearrangement joins TRBV9 to TRBJ2-2; TRBD1 matches at 9 bases. V shed 4 bases and J 6 bases; nucleotides not matched to a gene: 13. The CDR3 is 17 amino acids. Germline values: CDR1 SGDLS, CDR2 YYNGEE. The DNA of the CDR3 is TGTGCCAGCAGCTCGCCGGGACAGGGCTTTCGGTCCGGGGAGCTGTTTTTT. Amino acid sequence: CASSSPGQGFRSGELFF.

This clonotype was observed at least ten times. CDR3 residues: CASSILDTGTDTQYF. The CDR3 nucleotides are TGTGCCAGCAGCATCCTCGACACAGGGACAGATACGCAGTATTTT. The chain employs TRBV9 and TRBJ2-3; weak D call: TRBD1 (6 bases). The length of the CDR3 is 15 residues. CDR1 is SGDLS, CDR2 YYNGEE, per germline. V lost 4 bases and J 3 bases, leaving 15 bases between the germline ends.

This clonotype is labeled as medium-sized. V is TRBV9 and J is TRBJ2-5; TRBD1 or TRBD2 may be the D gene (5 bases each). Germline loops: CDR1 SGDLS, CDR2 YYNGEE. This CDR3 has 13 amino acids. Deletions cut 3 bases from V and 5 bases from J, with 11 bases between. CDR3 residues: CASSAGTGETQYF. CDR3 nucleotide sequence: TGTGCCAGCAGCGCGGGGACCGGGGAGACCCAGTACTTC.

The table lists this clonotype with many counts. The V and J genes are TRBV9 and TRBJ2-7; D perhaps matches TRBD1 (5 bases). With 0 bases removed from V and 6 bases from J, the gap between germline ends came to 13 bases. CDR3 length: 14 residues. Germline CDR1 reads SGDLS; CDR2 reads YYNGEE. The CDR3 loop reads CASSVGTISGEQYF. As DNA, the CDR3 is TGTGCCAGCAGCGTAGGGACAATCTCCGGCGAGCAGTACTTC.

The sample holds many counts of this clonotype. The genes are TRBV9 and TRBJ2-3; 10 nucleotides agree with TRBD2. V lost 3 bases, J lost 2 bases, and 3 bases stayed unmatched. Germline V gives CDR1 SGDLS, CDR2 YYNGEE. This CDR3 region has 15 residues. CDR3 sequence (DNA): TGTGCCAGCAGCGAACTAGCGGGGAACACAGATACGCAGTATTTT. Encoded protein: CASSELAGNTDTQYF.

The V call is TRBV9, the J call TRBJ2-6, with TRBD2 identical over 7 bases. Germline CDR1 SGDLS, CDR2 YYNGEE. This CDR3 is 13 amino acids long. V lost 7 bases to trimming and J lost 3 bases; unmatched junction nucleotides: 1. The CDR3 sequence: CASREDGANVLTF. In nucleotides, the CDR3 is TGTGCCAGCCGGGAGGATGGGGCCAACGTCCTGACTTTC. Full variable domain (outside the CDR3, taken from reference TRBV9 and TRBJ2-6): DSGVTQTPKHLITATGQRVTLRCSPRSGDLSVYWYQQSLDQGLQFLIQYYNGEERAKGNILERFSAQQFPDLHSELNLSSLELGDSALYFCASREDGANVLTFGAGSRLTVL.

This clonotype was counted ten times or more. The chain joins TRBV9 to TRBJ1-2; D is unclear. V lost 0 bases and J lost 2, with 11 bases in between. CDR3 length: 15 residues. Germline CDR1 and CDR2: SGDLS and YYNGEE. CDR3 nucleotides: TGTGCCAGCAGCGTAGGGACCCTAGAGAACTATGGCTACACCTTC. This codes for CASSVGTLENYGYTF.

This clonotype was picked up many times. The V and J genes are TRBV9 and TRBJ1-4, with 11 bases lining up with TRBD1. V trimming: 4 bases; J trimming: 9 bases; junction bases outside the gene matches: 8. CDR3 length: 15 amino acids. Germline V gene lookup returns CDR1 SGDLS and CDR2 YYNGEE. In DNA, the CDR3 is TGTGCCAGCAGCCCCATGGGGACAGGGGGGAAAAAACTGTTTTTT. Encoded protein: CASSPMGTGGKKLFF.

This clonotype was picked up many times. The chain employs TRBV9 and TRBJ2-1; D is uncertain. The germline V gene encodes CDR1 SGDLS and CDR2 YYNGEE. V was pared by 0 bases and J by 3 bases, with 16 bases between. The CDR3 is made up of 17 amino acids. As DNA, the CDR3 is TGTGCCAGCAGCGTAGCTCCGGCCGACACGCACTACAATGAGCAGTTCTTC. The encoded protein is CASSVAPADTHYNEQFF.

This clonotype has more than one count but fewer than ten. This chain joins TRBV9 and TRBJ1-1; possibly TRBD1 for D (6 bases). This CDR3 spans 15 amino acids. The V gene's germline CDR1 is SGDLS and CDR2 YYNGEE. Trimming cost V 4 bases and J 4 bases, with 17 bases left between them. CDR3 nucleotide sequence: TGTGCCAGCAGCCTGCGAGGGGGGGGCGTCACTGAAGCTTTCTTT. This gives the protein CASSLRGGGVTEAFF. Full variable domain (outside the CDR3, taken from reference TRBV9 and TRBJ1-1): DSGVTQTPKHLITATGQRVTLRCSPRSGDLSVYWYQQSLDQGLQFLIQYYNGEERAKGNILERFSAQQFPDLHSELNLSSLELGDSALYFCASSLRGGGVTEAFFGQGTRLTVV.

This clonotype appeared once. This chain connects TRBV9 to TRBJ2-7, with D uncertain. Trimming pared 4 bases from V and 4 bases from J, leaving 9 bases between. Per germline, CDR1 SGDLS and CDR2 YYNGEE. The CDR3 has 12 residues. This CDR3 is CASSPHGYEQYF. The CDR3 nucleotides are TGTGCCAGCAGCCCCCACGGGTACGAGCAGTACTTC.

This clonotype has at least ten counts. The rearrangement uses TRBV9 and TRBJ2-3, with D tentatively TRBD2 (7 bases). Per germline, CDR1 SGDLS and CDR2 YYNGEE. The CDR3 contains 14 residues. Trimming took 2 bases from V and 6 from J, leaving 13 bases between them. CDR3 residues: CASSVGGARDTQYF. The CDR3 DNA follows: TGTGCCAGCAGCGTTGGGGGGGCCAGGGATACGCAGTATTTT. Combining the CDR3 with reference TRBV9 and TRBJ2-3 gives the whole variable domain DSGVTQTPKHLITATGQRVTLRCSPRSGDLSVYWYQQSLDQGLQFLIQYYNGEERAKGNILERFSAQQFPDLHSELNLSSLELGDSALYFCASSVGGARDTQYFGPGTRLTVL.

This clonotype was observed at least ten times. V and J are TRBV9 and TRBJ2-3, with TRBD1 as a possible D gene (5 bases). V was shortened by 0 bases and J by 0 bases, with 11 bases between the two germline ends. Germline V gene sequence: CDR1 SGDLS, CDR2 YYNGEE. The CDR3 covers 16 residues. The CDR3 reads CASSVEGLSSTDTQYF. The CDR3 region has the DNA TGTGCCAGCAGCGTAGAGGGGCTCAGCAGCACAGATACGCAGTATTTT.